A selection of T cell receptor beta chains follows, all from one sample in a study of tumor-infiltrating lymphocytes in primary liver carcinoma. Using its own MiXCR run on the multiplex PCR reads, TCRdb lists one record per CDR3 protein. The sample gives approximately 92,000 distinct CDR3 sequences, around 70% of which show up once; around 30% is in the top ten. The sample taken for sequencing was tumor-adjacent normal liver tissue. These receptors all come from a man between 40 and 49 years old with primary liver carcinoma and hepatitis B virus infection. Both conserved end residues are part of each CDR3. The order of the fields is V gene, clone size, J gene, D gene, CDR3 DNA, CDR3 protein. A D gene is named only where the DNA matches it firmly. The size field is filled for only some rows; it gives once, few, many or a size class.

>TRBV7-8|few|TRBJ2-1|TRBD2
TGTACCAGCAGCCCGGCTAGCGGACCCTTCTATGAGCAGTTCTTC
CTSSPASGPFYEQFF
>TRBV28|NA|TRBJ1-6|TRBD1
TGTGCCAGCACCCCTGACAGGGTCAATAATTCACCCCTCCACTTT
CASTPDRVNNSPLHF
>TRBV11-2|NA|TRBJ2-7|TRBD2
TGTGTCAGCAACTTAATTACTAGCGGGAGGGCCGACCCTCCCTACGAGCAGAACTTC
CVSNLITSGRADPPYEQNF
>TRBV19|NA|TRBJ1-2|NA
TGTGCCAGTAGTATAGGAGGCAATGGCTACACCTTC
CASSIGGNGYTF
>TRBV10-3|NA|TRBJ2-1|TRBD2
TGTGCCATCAGTGGGCTAGCGGACCATGAGCAGTTCTTC
CAISGLADHEQFF
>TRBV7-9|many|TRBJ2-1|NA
TGTGCCAGCAGCTTAGTAGCCCATGAGCAGTTCTTC
CASSLVAHEQFF
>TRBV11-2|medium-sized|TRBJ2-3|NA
TGTGCCAGCAGCCACTGGACCACAGATACGCAGTATTTT
CASSHWTTDTQYF
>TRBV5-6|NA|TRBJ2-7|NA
TGTGTCAACAACTTGGAGAGCTCCTACGAGCAGTATTTC
CVNNLESSYEQYF
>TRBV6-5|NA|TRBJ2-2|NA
TGTGCCAGCAGTTACGGTGTCCTTGTCACTGGGGAGCTGTTTTTT
CASSYGVLVTGELFF
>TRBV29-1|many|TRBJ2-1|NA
TGCAGCGTTGAAGATCCGACAGAAAGTAGGGCGGAACCCTTCGGCCATGAGCAGTTCTTC
CSVEDPTESRAEPFGHEQFF
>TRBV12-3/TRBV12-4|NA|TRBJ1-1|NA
TGTGTCAGCAGTCGGGGGGGCACTGAAGCTTTCTTT
CVSSRGGTEAFF
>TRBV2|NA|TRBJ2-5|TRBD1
TGTGTCAGCAGTGAAATTAGGGGGCGCGGGGAGACCCAGTACTTC
CVSSEIRGRGETQYF
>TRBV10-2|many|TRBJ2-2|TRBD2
TGCGCCAGCAGGGACCGACTAGCGGTGCCGAACACCGGGGAGCTGTTTTTT
CASRDRLAVPNTGELFF
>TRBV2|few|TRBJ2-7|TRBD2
TGTGCCAGCAGTGGGACTAGCGGGGTTCAATACGAGCAGTACTTC
CASSGTSGVQYEQYF
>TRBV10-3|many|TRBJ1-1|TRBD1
TGTGCCACGAGACAGGGGAAGACGAACACTGAAGCTTTCTTT
CATRQGKTNTEAFF
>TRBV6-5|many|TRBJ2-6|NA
TGTGCCAGCAGTTGGGGATTTTCTGGGGCCAACGTCCTGACTTTC
CASSWGFSGANVLTF
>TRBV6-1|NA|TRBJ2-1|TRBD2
TGTGTCAGCTCACTAGCGGGAGCGATCAATGAGCTGTTCTTC
CVSSLAGAINELFF
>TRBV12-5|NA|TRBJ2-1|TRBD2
TGTGCTAATGGTAGCGGGAGTTCCCGTGAGCAGTCCTTC
CANGSGSSREQSF
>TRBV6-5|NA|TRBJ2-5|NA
TGTGCCAGCAGTTCATCAAGGGTAGCAGGGACCCAGTACTTC
CASSSSRVAGTQYF
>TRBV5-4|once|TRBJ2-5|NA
TGTGTCAGCAGCTTGAGTGTCAGTATGGAGACCCAGTACTTC
CVSSLSVSMETQYF
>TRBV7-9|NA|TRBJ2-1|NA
TGTGCAAGCAGACTGAACATGGGGGATGAGCAGTTCTTC
CASRLNMGDEQFF
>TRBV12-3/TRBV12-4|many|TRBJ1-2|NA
TGTGCCAGCAGTTTCTTCGGGGTCGGGGGCTACACCTTC
CASSFFGVGGYTF
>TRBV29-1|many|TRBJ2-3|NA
TGCAGCGTTTTTTCGATACAGGACCTTAGCACAGATACGCAGTATTTT
CSVFSIQDLSTDTQYF
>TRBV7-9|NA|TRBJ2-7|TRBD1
TGTGCCAGCAGCTCAATGACCGGGACAGGGTACTACGAGCAGTGCTTC
CASSSMTGTGYYEQCF
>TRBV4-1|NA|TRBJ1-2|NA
TGCGCCAGCAGCCCTAGAGAAGGGAGCTATGGCTACATCTTC
CASSPREGSYGYIF
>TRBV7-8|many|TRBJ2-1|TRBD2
TGTGCCAGCCGGCCCCCCAGCGGGAGTTACAATGAGCAGTTCTTC
CASRPPSGSYNEQFF
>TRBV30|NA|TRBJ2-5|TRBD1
TGTGCCTCGAGCAAACAGGGGGAGACCCAGTACTTC
CASSKQGETQYF
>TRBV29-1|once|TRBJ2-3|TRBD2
TGCCGCGTGGAGGGGACTAGCGTCTCAGGTAGCATAGACACGCAGTATTTT
CRVEGTSVSGSIDTQYF
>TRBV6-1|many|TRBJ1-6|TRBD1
TGTGCCAGCAGCCCGCGACAGGGTGACGATTCACCCCTCCACTTT
CASSPRQGDDSPLHF
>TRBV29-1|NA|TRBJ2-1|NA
TGCAGCGTTGACCGTACACAAGGGAATGAGCAGTTCTTC
CSVDRTQGNEQFF
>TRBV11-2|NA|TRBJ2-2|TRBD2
TGTGCCAACAGCCAGGGACTAACGGGAGACGGGACCGGGGAGCTGTTTTTT
CANSQGLTGDGTGELFF
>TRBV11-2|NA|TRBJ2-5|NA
TGTGCCAGCAGCTTAGCTGATGAACAGTACTTC
CASSLADEQYF
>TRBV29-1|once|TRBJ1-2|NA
TGCAGCGTGATATCCCTAGAAGATGGGGCGTGGCATGGCTACACCTTC
CSVISLEDGAWHGYTF
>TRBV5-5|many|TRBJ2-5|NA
TGTGCCAGCAGCCCCGGAGAGACGGGAGTGGAGACCCAGTACTTC
CASSPGETGVETQYF
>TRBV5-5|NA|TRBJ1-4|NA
TGTGTCATCAGCTTGTCCCAGTCAACTAATGAAAAACTGTTTTTT
CVISLSQSTNEKLFF
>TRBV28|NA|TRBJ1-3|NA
TGTGCCAGCACAAGATATGGAAACACCATATATTTT
CASTRYGNTIYF
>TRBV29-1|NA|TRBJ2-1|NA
TGCAGTGCCATAGAGAGCGGCTCCTACAATGAGCAGTTCTTC
CSAIESGSYNEQFF
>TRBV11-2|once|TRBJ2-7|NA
TGTGCCAGCACCTTATTATATGGAGCCTCCTACGAGCAGTACTTC
CASTLLYGASYEQYF
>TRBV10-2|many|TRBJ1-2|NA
TGCGCCAGCAGTGAGCTTCGGGTCTCAAACTATGGCTACACCTTC
CASSELRVSNYGYTF
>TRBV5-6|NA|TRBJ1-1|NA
TGTGCCAGCAGATTGCTGAACACTGAAGCTTTCTTT
CASRLLNTEAFF
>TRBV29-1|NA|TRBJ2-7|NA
TGCAGCGTCGCGCGGAACAAGGGGACCTACGAGCAGTACTTC
CSVARNKGTYEQYF
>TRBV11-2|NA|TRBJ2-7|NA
TGTGCCATCAGCTTAGACTTCGTGACACCCAGCTCCTACGAGCGGTACTTC
CAISLDFVTPSSYERYF
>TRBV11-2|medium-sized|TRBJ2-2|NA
TGTGCCAGCAGCCCCTGGACGGGCGGCGGGGAGCTGTTTTTT
CASSPWTGGGELFF
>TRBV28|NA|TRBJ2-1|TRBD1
TGTGCCGGACAGGGGGTTGGCTCCTACAATGAGCAGTTCTTC
CAGQGVGSYNEQFF
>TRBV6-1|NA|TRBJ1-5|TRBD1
TGTGCCAGCACCACCTGGACAGGGGGCGCGAGCAATCAGCCCCAGCATTTT
CASTTWTGGASNQPQHF
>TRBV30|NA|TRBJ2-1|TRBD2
TGTGCCTGGAGTGTAATTGACGGACTAGCGGTGAACAATGAGCAGTTCTTC
CAWSVIDGLAVNNEQFF
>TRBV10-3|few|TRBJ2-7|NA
TGTGCCATCAGTGGGGATACCCTCCAAGCAGGGGGGAAGCAGCGAATTGAGCAGTACTTC
CAISGDTLQAGGKQRIEQYF
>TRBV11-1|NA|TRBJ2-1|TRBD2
TGTGCCAGCAGCTTGAATCAGCGGGAGGCGTTCAGTTCCTACAATGAGCAGTTCTTC
CASSLNQREAFSSYNEQFF
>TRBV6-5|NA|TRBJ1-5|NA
TGTGCCAGCAGTAGGACCGGGGGCTTTAATCAGCCCCAGCACTTT
CASSRTGGFNQPQHF
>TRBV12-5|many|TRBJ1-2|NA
TGTGCTAGTGGTTTTAGAGGTCTGGGAACCCGGGCGTACTATGGCTACACCTTC
CASGFRGLGTRAYYGYTF
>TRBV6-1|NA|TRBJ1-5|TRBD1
TGTGCCAGCAATGAAGGGACAGATAGCAATCAGCCCCAACATTTT
CASNEGTDSNQPQHF
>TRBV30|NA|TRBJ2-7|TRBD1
TGTGCCTGGAGGAGGACAGGGGCGGGCTACGAGCAGTACTTC
CAWRRTGAGYEQYF
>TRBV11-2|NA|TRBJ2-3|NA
TGTGCAAGCAGCCAGCTAGCAGACGATATGCAGTATTTT
CASSQLADDMQYF
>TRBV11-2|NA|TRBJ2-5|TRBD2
TGTGCGAGCGGGAGACAAGAGACCCAGTACTTC
CASGRQETQYF